This TCR beta chain derives from a study of neoadjuvant nivolumab and ipilimumab in lung cancer. General study results and limits: Resected tumors had greater TCR richness and clonality than uninvolved lung. From pretherapy to surgery, tumor richness and clonality rose with dual therapy. Pathologic regression was not significantly tied to TCR clonality. Higher pretherapy blood TCR richness went with higher resected-tumor richness.

TCRdb's table, derived via immunoSEQ multiplex PCR, lists solely in-frame clones and lacks some. The data show some 43,000 clones, around 88% seen once. The CDR3 consists of 13 residues. Looked up from germline, CDR1 is MGHDK and CDR2 is SYGVNS. V was pared by 4 bases and J by 2 bases, with 1 base of the junction left unmatched. This clone has just a few counts. The antigen is undetermined. The sample consisted of blood, taken before neoadjuvant nivolumab, alone or with ipilimumab. The chain carries TRBV25-1 and TRBJ2-7; 8 bases align to TRBD1. The receptor comes from an adult with non-small cell lung cancer. Some clones in this sample may be carry-over from other donors' samples. CDR3 amino acids: CASSGTGTYEQYF. As DNA, the CDR3 is TGTGCCAGCAGTGGGACAGGGACCTACGAGCAGTACTTC.